This passage covers 18 T cell receptor beta chains from one sample sequenced in a study of T cells after posttransplantation cyclophosphamide. Treatment was busulfan-fludarabine conditioning, a marrow graft, and cyclophosphamide on days +3 and +4. Repertoires were generated with immunoSEQ multiplex PCR, while TCRdb's copy carries only in-frame clones and drops some. Observed in the sample are 10,000 to 13,000 clones, none of them singletons. Material: PBMCs, obtained after allogeneic stem cell transplant with posttransplant cyclophosphamide. The receptors here all came from a female patient aged 40 to 50 who received an allogeneic stem cell transplant from a related donor, was CMV-positive, and had no GVHD. Some T cells may originate from the graft donor.

This clone came up many times. This chain joins TRBV5-1 and TRBJ2-5, with D hard to call. V lost 1 base to trimming and J lost 5 bases, with 12 bases between them. This CDR3 has 14 amino acids. Germline V gives CDR1 SGHRS, CDR2 YFSETQ. The CDR3 nucleotides are TGCGCCAGCAGCTTGAGTACCGCCGCGGAGACCCAGTACTTC. Translating it yields CASSLSTAAETQYF.

There are many counts of this clone. The V gene is TRBV6-6, the J gene TRBJ2-1; D gene uncertain. This CDR3 has 11 amino acids. Trimming shortened V by 6 bases and J by 8 bases, and 8 bases separated the two germline ends. CDR1 is MNHNY and CDR2 is SVGAGI in the germline V gene (reference sequence). CDR3 amino acids: CASSVLDEQFF. In nucleotides, the CDR3 is TGTGCCAGCAGCGTCTTAGATGAGCAGTTCTTC.

This clone was seen repeatedly, ten times or more. This chain uses TRBV7-9 with TRBJ2-5; 7 bases are a match to TRBD1. Germline-derived CDR1 and CDR2 are SEHNR and FQNEAQ (reference sequence). V shed 5 bases, J shed 5 bases, and the junction held 8 bases outside the gene matches. This CDR3 contains 14 residues. The CDR3 sequence is CASSRQGLWETQYF. CDR3 sequence (DNA): TGTGCCAGCAGCCGACAGGGCTTGTGGGAGACCCAGTACTTC.

This clone was seen repeatedly, ten times or more. This chain uses TRBV30 with TRBJ1-1; 7 bases map to TRBD1. J was trimmed by 1 base and V by 3 bases; bases with no gene match: 2. There are 13 residues in the CDR3. The germline V gene encodes CDR1 GTSNPN and CDR2 SVGIG (reference sequence). The chain's CDR3 is CAWRRDRNTEAFF. The CDR3 DNA sequence: TGTGCCTGGAGAAGGGACAGGAACACTGAAGCTTTCTTT.

This clone was picked up many times. The chain joins TRBV7-2 to TRBJ2-6, with D hard to call. Trimming took off 1 base at V and 0 bases at J, with 7 bases between the two ends. Germline CDR1 and CDR2: SGHTA and FQGNSA. This CDR3 region has 16 residues. The CDR3 is CASSLVANSGANVLTF. The CDR3 DNA is TGTGCCAGCAGCTTAGTAGCCAACTCTGGGGCCAACGTCCTGACTTTC.

This clone is deemed medium-sized (0.01 to 0.1%). V is TRBV5-5 and J is TRBJ1-4; 7 bases fit TRBD1. The CDR3 totals 16 residues. CDR1 SGHKS and CDR2 YYEKEE come from the germline V gene (reference sequence). Unmatched junction bases numbered 9, after V lost 2 bases and J lost 5 bases. For the CDR3, the DNA is TGTGCCAGCAGCTTAGAAACGACAGGGTCCAATGAAAAACTGTTTTTT. The encoded protein is CASSLETTGSNEKLFF.

This clone was seen repeatedly, ten times or more. The rearrangement uses TRBV2 and TRBJ1-5, with 12 bases matching TRBD1. J gave up 6 bases and V 7 bases, and 4 bases lay outside the gene matches. From germline, CDR1 is SNHLY and CDR2 FYNNEI. The CDR3 contains 14 residues. The chain's CDR3 is CASTGTGGTQPQHF. The CDR3 nucleotides are TGTGCCAGCACGGGGACAGGGGGCACTCAGCCCCAGCATTTT.

This clone was recorded at least ten times. The gene calls are TRBV10-2 and TRBJ2-4; TRBD1 aligns across 7 bases. Trimming removed 4 bases from V and 2 bases from J; junction bases left unmatched: 11. Germline V CDR1 and CDR2: WSHSY, SAAADI. The CDR3 has 17 residues. The CDR3 DNA reads as TGCGCCAGCAGTGTTAGGCGAGGGGGCGCGTCCAAAAACATTCAGTACTTC. Amino acids: CASSVRRGGASKNIQYF.

This clone was picked up many times. V and J are TRBV5-4 and TRBJ2-1, with D possibly TRBD2 on 6 matching bases. Trimming took 2 bases from V and 6 from J, leaving 12 bases between them. CDR1 and CDR2 from the germline V gene are SGHNT and YYREEE (reference sequence). The CDR3 runs to 14 residues. This chain's CDR3 is CASSLNGRINEQFF. The CDR3 region has the DNA TGTGCCAGCAGCTTAAACGGGAGAATCAATGAGCAGTTCTTC.

Many counts were recorded for this clone. V gene TRBV2 combines with J gene TRBJ2-3; 10 positions agree with TRBD1. This CDR3 is 13 amino acids long. V lost 6 bases to trimming and J lost 5 bases; unmatched junction nucleotides: 2. Per the germline V gene, CDR1 is SNHLY and CDR2 is FYNNEI. CDR3 DNA sequence: TGTGCCAGCAGGACAGGGGGCATAGATACGCAGTATTTT. Protein product: CASRTGGIDTQYF.

This clone was counted at least ten times. The CDR3 region is CASRTAHGYTF. CDR3 nucleotide sequence: TGTGCCAGCAGGACAGCTCATGGCTACACCTTC. J is TRBJ1-2 and V is TRBV27; D perhaps matches TRBD1 (5 bases). CDR1 and CDR2 (germline): MNHEY, SMNVEV (reference sequence). V lost 6 bases to trimming and J lost 6 bases, with 8 bases between them. The length of the CDR3 is 11 residues.

There are many counts of this clone. For the CDR3, the DNA is TGTGCTAGTGGTTTGGTACTAGCGGGGTTCCTTAGCTCCTACAATGAGCAGTTCTTC. As protein: CASGLVLAGFLSSYNEQFF. V and J are TRBV12-5 and TRBJ2-1; 10 nucleotides line up with TRBD2. The germline gives CDR1 LGHNT, CDR2 FRNRAP. Trimming at V came to 0 bases and at J to 0 bases, leaving 8 bases not matched to a gene. The CDR3 is made up of 19 amino acids.

This clone was detected ten times or more. The V call is TRBV7-2, the J call TRBJ2-3, with 7 positions matching TRBD2. The trim removed 5 bases at V and 1 base at J, leaving 9 bases unmatched. The germline CDR1 and CDR2 sequences are SGHTA and FQGNSA. The CDR3 totals 16 residues. The CDR3 DNA is TGTGCCAGCAGCCCCGGGGCGGGGGTAGGCACAGATACGCAGTATTTT. This codes for CASSPGAGVGTDTQYF.

This clone was detected many times. This rearrangement joins TRBV7-9 to TRBJ2-3, with D perhaps TRBD1 (5 bases). V lost 5 bases to trimming and J lost 4 bases, with 10 bases between them. The CDR3 spans 13 residues. CDR1 and CDR2 from the germline V gene are SEHNR and FQNEAQ (reference sequence). CDR3 in DNA: TGTGCCAGCAGCCCGAAGGGGCCAGATACGCAGTATTTT. Protein: CASSPKGPDTQYF.

This clone was picked up many times. This chain joins TRBV9 and TRBJ2-7; D may be TRBD1 (6 bases). Germline V gene lookup returns CDR1 SGDLS and CDR2 YYNGEE. Trimming stripped 4 bases from V and 2 bases from J, with 10 bases between. CDR3 length: 13 amino acids. The DNA of the CDR3 is TGTGCCAGCAGCCCCCGGACAGCCTACGAGCAGTACTTC. Its translation is CASSPRTAYEQYF.

This clone has at least ten counts. The rearrangement joins TRBV28 to TRBJ1-5; a possible D gene is TRBD1 (5 bases). The V end was cut by 5 bases, the J end by 7 bases, with 15 bases between. The CDR3 length is 14 residues. Germline assignment: CDR1 MDHEN and CDR2 SYDVKM. CDR3: CASSPGGIRQPQHF. The DNA for the CDR3 is TGTGCCAGCAGTCCGGGGGGGATAAGGCAGCCCCAGCATTTT. The full variable domain, completed using reference TRBV28 and TRBJ1-5, is DVKVTQSSRYLVKRTGEKVFLECVQDMDHENMFWYRQDPGLGLRLIYFSYDVKMKEKGDIPEGYSVSREKKERFSLILESASTNQTSMYLCASSPGGIRQPQHFGDGTRLSIL.

By share of the sample, this clone is medium-sized (0.01 to 0.1%). The rearrangement links TRBV10-3 to TRBJ1-1, with unresolved D. The CDR3 is 13 residues long. The germline V and J ends were trimmed by 7 bases and 2 bases, with 11 bases remaining between them. Germline V gene sequence: CDR1 ENHRY, CDR2 SYGVKD. The CDR3 is CAITDSPNTEAFF. The CDR3 region has the DNA TGTGCCATCACCGACTCACCTAACACTGAAGCTTTCTTT.

In this sample, this clone turned up many times. The CDR3 DNA reads as TGTGCCAGCAGCTCCGGGGGGGCTCGACAGCCCCAGCATTTT. This codes for CASSSGGARQPQHF. The rearrangement uses TRBV9 and TRBJ1-5; tentative D call: TRBD1 (6 bases). The CDR3 length is 14 residues. The V end was cut by 4 bases, the J end by 7 bases, with 15 bases between. Germline loops: CDR1 SGDLS, CDR2 YYNGEE.